Reported below is one TCR beta chain. Antigen unknown. V gave up 2 bases and J gave up 3 bases, with 10 bases separating them. The germline V gene has CDR1 GTSNPN and CDR2 SVGIG (reference sequence). The CDR3 totals 13 residues. At sampling all donors were nominally healthy, likely with unrecorded immune exposures. These data originate in a study of cytomegalovirus exposure and HLA in healthy donors. Study findings and constraints: There were about 160 TCR beta chains listed as cytomegalovirus-associated. Later analysis identified a missense DCLRE1C variant that was linked to TCR beta V- and J-gene trimming. Sequencing had likely introduced a cluster of highly shared sequence variants as an artifact.

Researchers ran the PCR with 60 Vbeta and 13 Jbeta primers. Assay: immunoSEQ multiplex PCR; the TCRdb copy retains only in-frame clones and omits some. The repertoire holds approximately 150,000 clones, with roughly 80% as singletons. The sequenced sample consisted of PBMCs. This clonotype was sampled from a male donor in good health and CMV-seronegative. The V and J genes are TRBV30 and TRBJ1-1; a weak D match, TRBD1 (6 bases). CDR3 residues: CAWSKGGDTEAFF. The CDR3 DNA follows: TGTGCCTGGAGTAAGGGGGGGGACACTGAAGCTTTCTTT.